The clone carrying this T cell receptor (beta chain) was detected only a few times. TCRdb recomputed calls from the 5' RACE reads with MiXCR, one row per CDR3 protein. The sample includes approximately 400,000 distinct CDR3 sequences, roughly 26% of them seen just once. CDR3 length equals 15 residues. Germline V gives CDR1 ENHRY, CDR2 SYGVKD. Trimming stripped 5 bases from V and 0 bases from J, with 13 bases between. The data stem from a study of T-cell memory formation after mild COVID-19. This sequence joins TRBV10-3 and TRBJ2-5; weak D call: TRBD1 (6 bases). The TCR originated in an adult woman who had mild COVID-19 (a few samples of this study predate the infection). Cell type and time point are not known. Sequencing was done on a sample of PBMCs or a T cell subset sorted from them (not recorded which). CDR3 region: CAISTGISHQETQYF. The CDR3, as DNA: TGTGCCATCAGTACAGGGATTAGCCACCAAGAGACCCAGTACTTC.